Detailed here is one T cell receptor (beta chain). This specimen belongs to a study of blood T cell repertoires in COVID-19. Study as a whole: PBMCs, B-cell-depleted T cells, or T cells provided the cDNA or gDNA that made up the material.

V was trimmed by 8 bases and J by 0 bases, leaving 11 bases between them. The CDR3 contains 14 residues. Germline V gives CDR1 MDHEN, CDR2 SYDVKM. Profiled with immunoSEQ multiplex PCR; TCRdb holds only in-frame clones, not every one. The sample gives about 78,000 clones, about 89% of which show up once; around 5.3% is in the top ten. The sequenced material came from peripheral blood. The TCR comes from a man aged 45-65 years with active or convalescent COVID-19. The chain uses TRBV28 and TRBJ1-3, with a tentative D call TRBD1 (6 bases). Written as DNA, the CDR3 is TGTGCCAGCCGGGGACACCTCTCTGGAAACACCATATATTTT. Encoded protein: CASRGHLSGNTIYF.